This T cell receptor (beta chain) was sequenced during a study of technical replicates of blood from several donors. The V and J ends lost 4 bases and 2 bases respectively, with 8 bases between them. The CDR3 has 13 residues. Germline V CDR1 and CDR2: LGHNA, YNFKEQ. Produced via immunoSEQ multiplex PCR; TCRdb's table is partial and in-frame only. The sample has 60,000 to 80,000 clones, around nine tenths seen once. The sequence derives from a human donor in good health. Some clones in this sample may be carry-over from other donors' samples. The specimen was PBMCs. The rearrangement links TRBV4-2 to TRBJ1-2; a weak D match, TRBD1 (6 bases). The CDR3 spells CASSPQGNYGYTF. The CDR3 nucleotides read TGTGCCAGCAGCCCGCAGGGGAACTATGGCTACACCTTC.